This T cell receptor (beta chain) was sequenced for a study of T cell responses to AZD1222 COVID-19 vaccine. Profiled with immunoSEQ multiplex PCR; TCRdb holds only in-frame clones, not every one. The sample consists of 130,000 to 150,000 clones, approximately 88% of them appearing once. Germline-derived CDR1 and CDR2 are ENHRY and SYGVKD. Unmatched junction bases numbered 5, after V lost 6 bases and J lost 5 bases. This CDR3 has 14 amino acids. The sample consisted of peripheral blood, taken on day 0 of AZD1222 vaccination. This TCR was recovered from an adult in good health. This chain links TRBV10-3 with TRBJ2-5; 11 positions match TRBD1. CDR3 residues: CAISRTGGGETQYF. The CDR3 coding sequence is TGTGCCATCAGCAGGACAGGGGGCGGGGAGACCCAGTACTTC.